This note documents a single TCR beta chain sequence. This sample was taken from a study of T cell changes during pregnancy in multiple sclerosis. V lost 4 bases, J lost 4 bases, and 17 bases lay in between. The CDR3 spans 15 residues. Per germline, CDR1 LNHNV and CDR2 YYDKDF (reference sequence). Libraries were prepared by immunoSEQ multiplex PCR; TCRdb keeps only in-frame clonotypes and omits some of them. This sample has 50,000 to 75,000 clones, with about 93% found just once. This TCR was sampled from a female donor with multiple sclerosis, enrolled in a pregnancy study. This chain joins TRBV15 and TRBJ2-7, with D possibly TRBD1 on 9 matching bases. Sequencing was performed on CD8+ T cells from peripheral blood mononuclear cells, taken in the third trimester of pregnancy. The CDR3 protein is CATSKGQGTRYEQYF. In nucleotides, the CDR3 is TGTGCCACCAGCAAAGGACAGGGGACTAGATACGAGCAGTACTTC.